Below, 14 T cell receptor beta chains from the same sample are listed, as sequenced in a study of T cell repertoires in cytomegalovirus infection. TCRdb independently ran MiXCR on the reads; one entry per CDR3 protein. The sample yields approximately 990,000 distinct CDR3 sequences, approximately 31% seen once. Their antigens are not known. Material: cultured CD8+ T cells from PBMCs, obtained from culture after CMV antigen stimulation. These receptors were taken from a human donor in good health (CMV status not recorded). Some clones in this sample may be carry-over from other donors' samples.

The V and J genes are TRBV6-6 and TRBJ2-1; the D is unclear. The CDR3 has 18 residues. V was shortened by 2 bases and J by 2 bases, with 19 bases between the two germline ends. CDR1 is MNHNY and CDR2 is SVGAGI in the germline V gene (reference sequence). The CDR3 loop reads CASSYTPTVGYTYNEQFF. In DNA form, the CDR3 reads TGTGCCAGCAGTTACACTCCTACAGTGGGGTACACCTACAATGAGCAGTTCTTC.

This clonotype showed up just a few times. The rearrangement uses TRBV15 and TRBJ2-5; 10 nucleotides line up with TRBD1. Germline CDR1 is LNHNV and CDR2 is YYDKDF (reference sequence). CDR3 length: 14 residues. Trimming at V came to 1 base and at J to 7 bases, leaving 3 bases not matched to a gene. CDR3: CATSRGQGAVTQYF. The DNA of the CDR3 is TGTGCCACCAGCAGAGGACAGGGGGCTGTGACCCAGTACTTC.

The chain couples TRBV19 to TRBJ1-5, with a possible D match to TRBD1 (5 bases). Deletions cut 3 bases from V and 7 bases from J, with 10 bases between. Germline assignment: CDR1 LNHDA and CDR2 SQIVND (reference sequence). The CDR3 length is 13 residues. DNA for the CDR3: TGTGCCAGTAGTATCGGGGGGTGGCAGCCCCAGCATTTT. Encoded protein: CASSIGGWQPQHF.

The CDR3 bases are TGTGCCAGCAGTGAATATTTGGTGGACGAGCAGTACTTC. Translated: CASSEYLVDEQYF. The chain uses TRBV25-1 and TRBJ2-7; D gene uncertain. Per germline, CDR1 MGHDK and CDR2 SYGVNS. The V end lost 0 bases, the J end lost 5 bases, and 8 bases lay between the germline ends. The CDR3 is 13 amino acids.

This clonotype appeared a few times. The rearrangement uses TRBV5-4 and TRBJ2-7; possibly TRBD1 for D (6 bases). Germline-derived CDR1 and CDR2 are SGHNT and YYREEE (reference sequence). This CDR3 has 15 amino acids. The V end lost 5 bases, the J end lost 3 bases, and 18 bases lay between the germline ends. CDR3 in DNA: TGTGCCAGCAGATCCACAGGGTCGTCAAACTACGAGCAGTACTTC. Its protein product is CASRSTGSSNYEQYF. Combining the CDR3 with reference TRBV5-4 and TRBJ2-7 gives the whole variable domain ETGVTQSPTHLIKTRGQQVTLRCSSQSGHNTVSWYQQALGQGPQFIFQYYREEENGRGNFPPRFSGLQFPNYSSELNVNALELDDSALYLCASRSTGSSNYEQYFGPGTRLTVT.

The chain links TRBV7-3 to TRBJ2-2; 10 bases line up with TRBD2. Germline V gene sequence: CDR1 SGHTA, CDR2 FQGTGA. V dropped 5 bases and J dropped 3; count of bases not matched to a gene: 6. This CDR3 contains 16 residues. The CDR3 DNA reads TGTGCCAGCAGCCATTTAGCGGGGGGTTACACCGGGGAGCTGTTTTTT. Amino acids: CASSHLAGGYTGELFF.

This clonotype was picked up a small number of times. The chain uses TRBV7-6 and TRBJ2-7, with 8 nucleotides matching TRBD1. This CDR3 region has 15 residues. V shed 5 bases and J 4 bases; nucleotides not matched to a gene: 10. The V gene's germline CDR1 is SGHVS and CDR2 FNYEAQ. The CDR3 loop is CASSPGQVEDYEQYV. The CDR3 coding sequence is TGTGCCAGCAGCCCGGGACAGGTCGAGGATTACGAGCAGTACGTC.

The CDR3 DNA reads as TGTGCCATATGGGACCGCTCTAACTATGGCTACACCTTC. This codes for CAIWDRSNYGYTF. This chain links TRBV10-3 with TRBJ1-2; TRBD1 is a possible D gene (5 bases). The V end was cut by 9 bases, the J end by 0 bases, with 11 bases between. CDR1 is ENHRY and CDR2 is SYGVKD in the germline V gene. The CDR3 totals 13 residues.

In this sample, this clonotype turned up a few times. The chain is built from TRBV12-3 or TRBV12-4 and TRBJ2-2; 10 nucleotides agree with TRBD1. The V gene end was trimmed by 1 base and the J gene end by 6 bases; junction bases not matched to a gene: 5. This CDR3 is 16 amino acids long. The CDR3 sequence is CASSLVWDRGPGELFF. CDR3 bases: TGTGCCAGCAGTTTAGTCTGGGACAGGGGACCCGGGGAGCTGTTTTTT.

This clonotype was counted between two and nine times. V usage is TRBV5-5 and J usage is TRBJ1-6, with a weak D call TRBD1 (5 bases). Germline-derived CDR1 and CDR2 are SGHKS and YYEKEE (reference sequence). Trimming took off 2 bases at V and 9 bases at J, with 9 bases between the two ends. The CDR3 covers 13 residues. The CDR3 coding sequence is TGTGCCAGCAGCTTTGGGACCGCTTCACCCCTCCACTTT. Residues: CASSFGTASPLHF. The full variable domain, its missing parts supplied by reference TRBV5-5 and TRBJ1-6, is DAGVTQSPTHLIKTRGQQVTLRCSPISGHKSVSWYQQVLGQGPQFIFQYYEKEERGRGNFPDRFSARQFPNYSSELNVNALLLGDSALYLCASSFGTASPLHFGNGTRLTVT.

The chain is built from TRBV27 and TRBJ1-1; D gene ambiguous. Deletions cut 6 bases from V and 6 bases from J, with 20 bases between. Per the germline V gene, CDR1 is MNHEY and CDR2 is SMNVEV (reference sequence). The CDR3 has 15 residues. The CDR3 DNA reads TGTGCCAGCAGCCTCCTTTTGGAGGGAAGGGCTGAAGCTTTCTTT. It codes for CASSLLLEGRAEAFF.

The chain carries TRBV6-1 and TRBJ2-7, with D maybe TRBD1 (6 bases). V shed 5 bases and J shed 2 bases, with 16 bases lying between them. The CDR3 sequence is 15 residues long. Germline V gene data show CDR1 as MNHNS and CDR2 as SASEGT. DNA for the CDR3: TGTGCCAGCAGTAAATCAGGGGTCCTTCCCTACGAGCAGTACTTC. This gives the protein CASSKSGVLPYEQYF.

On this clonotype: At one of its ends the junction is not consistent with the germline gene, which may arise from a read error. CDR3 nucleotides: TGTGCCAGCAGCTTGTCCGCCGGGACAGGGCCCGAAGCTTTCTTT. Encoded protein: CASSLSAGTGPEAFF. The V gene is TRBV5-3, the J gene TRBJ1-1; 9 nucleotides match TRBD1. TRBV5-3 is an open reading frame, and its role is uncertain. The CDR3 is 15 residues long.

The chain is built from TRBV6-1 and TRBJ2-1; possibly TRBD1 for D (7 bases). V was cut by 6 bases and J by 15 bases, with 30 bases left in between. The CDR3 totals 16 residues. Germline-derived CDR1 and CDR2 are MNHNS and SASEGT. The CDR3 DNA follows: TGTGCCAGCAGCCCCGGCAGGGGGGAGCGCTCAAAGAAACCGTTCTTC. Protein sequence: CASSPGRGERSKKPFF.